Listed below are T cell receptor beta chains from one sample, sequenced in a study of cytomegalovirus exposure and HLA in healthy donors. The protocol was immunoSEQ multiplex PCR, while the TCRdb copy is restricted to in-frame clones and leaves out a portion. The sample has around 300,000 clones; 88% are singletons. The sequenced sample was PBMCs. Source of these receptors: a woman younger than 35 in good health and CMV-seronegative. Each CDR3 is given with its conserved first and last residue. The D gene is left open where the match is weak. Clone size is shown for a subset of rows, as once, few, many or a class of expanded clone.

>TRBD1|-|TRBV7-7|TRBJ2-2
CASSAQQGQGYTGELFF
TGTGCCAGCAGCGCTCAACAGGGGCAAGGGTACACCGGGGAGCTGTTTTTT
>TRBD1|-|TRBV28|TRBJ2-7
CASSLPRGSSYEQYF
TGTGCCAGCAGTCTTCCCAGGGGGAGCTCCTACGAGCAGTACTTC
>-|few|TRBV27|TRBJ1-2
CASRATGTNYGYTF
TGTGCCAGCAGGGCTACAGGGACTAACTATGGCTACACCTTC
>TRBD1|-|TRBV18|TRBJ2-7
CASSDGQGGYEQYF
TGTGCCAGCTCTGATGGACAGGGGGGCTACGAGCAGTACTTC
>TRBD2|-|TRBV28|TRBJ2-7
CASSFGGRAGEQYF
TGTGCCAGCAGTTTCGGCGGGAGGGCGGGAGAGCAGTACTTC
>TRBD1|-|TRBV19|TRBJ1-4
CASSLTGVYEKLFF
TGTGCCAGTAGTCTTACAGGGGTTTATGAAAAACTGTTTTTT
>-|few|TRBV6-4|TRBJ2-1
CATSGGEANEQFF
TGTGCCACCTCAGGCGGGGAAGCGAATGAGCAGTTCTTC
>-|-|TRBV2|TRBJ1-3
CASSDLWRSGNTIYF
TGTGCCAGCAGTGATTTGTGGAGATCTGGAAACACCATATATTTT
>TRBD2|-|TRBV5-6|TRBJ2-7
CASSLTGPSGSYEQYF
TGTGCCAGCAGCCTGACCGGGCCTAGCGGTTCCTACGAGCAGTACTTC
>-|-|TRBV2|TRBJ2-6
CASSRQVISGANVLTF
TGTGCCAGCAGTCGACAAGTTATCTCTGGGGCCAACGTCCTGACTTTC
>-|-|TRBV9|TRBJ1-2
CASSSRIQGNYGYTF
TGTGCCAGCAGCTCAAGGATACAGGGTAACTATGGCTACACCTTC
>TRBD2|-|TRBV5-8|TRBJ2-1
CASRLLAGLGEQFF
TGTGCCAGCAGGCTACTAGCGGGACTAGGAGAGCAGTTCTTC
>-|-|TRBV5-1|TRBJ2-1
CASSAGTDHEQFF
TGCGCCAGCAGCGCCGGGACTGATCACGAGCAGTTCTTC
>TRBD1|-|TRBV18|TRBJ1-2
CASSPGDRSGYTF
TGTGCCAGCTCCCCTGGGGACAGGAGCGGCTACACCTTC
>-|-|TRBV15|TRBJ2-1
CATSRVSGELEFF
TGTGCCACCAGCAGAGTTTCCGGGGAACTGGAGTTCTTC
>-|-|TRBV27|TRBJ2-3
CASSPPEGRLDTQYF
TGTGCCAGCAGCCCTCCCGAGGGCCGATTAGATACGCAGTATTTT
>-|-|TRBV6-6|TRBJ1-5
CASIGAGPLNQPQHF
TGTGCCAGCATAGGTGCAGGCCCCCTCAATCAGCCCCAGCATTTT
>TRBD1|once|TRBV2|TRBJ2-1
CASRGDRGLYNEQFF
TGTGCCAGCAGGGGGGACAGGGGGCTCTACAATGAGCAGTTCTTC
>-|-|TRBV5-6|TRBJ1-4
CASSLGTWGEKLFF
TGTGCCAGCAGCTTGGGGACATGGGGTGAAAAACTGTTTTTT
>-|-|TRBV7-2|TRBJ1-5
CASSLNRVSNQPQHF
TGTGCCAGCAGCTTAAACAGGGTGAGCAATCAGCCCCAGCATTTT
>-|-|TRBV7-9|TRBJ1-2
CASSLGSARGNYGYTF
TGTGCCAGCAGCTTAGGGTCTGCCCGGGGAAACTATGGCTACACCTTC
>TRBD2|-|TRBV5-1|TRBJ2-3
CASSYRGSGYLTDTQYF
TGCGCCAGCAGCTATAGAGGTAGCGGGTACCTCACAGATACGCAGTATTTT
>-|few|TRBV30|TRBJ1-5
CAWDPGSGNQPQHF
TGTGCCTGGGACCCGGGGTCGGGGAATCAGCCCCAGCATTTT
>-|-|TRBV2|TRBJ2-1
CASRPQSGAFF
TGTGCCAGCAGGCCCCAATCAGGCGCGTTCTTC
>-|-|TRBV28|TRBJ2-2
CASSSIKIAYQGRPGELFF
TGTGCCAGCAGTTCGATCAAAATAGCCTACCAGGGGCGACCCGGGGAGCTGTTTTTT
>TRBD2|-|TRBV25-1|TRBJ2-4
CASSAWGLAGGKNIQYF
TGTGCCAGCAGTGCCTGGGGACTAGCGGGAGGAAAAAACATTCAGTACTTC
>TRBD1|-|TRBV5-1|TRBJ2-1
CASSSRTGSYNEQFF
TGCGCCAGCAGCTCCCGGACAGGGTCCTACAATGAGCAGTTCTTC
>TRBD1|-|TRBV11-3|TRBJ2-1
CASSPTGVYNEQFF
TGTGCCAGCAGCCCAACAGGGGTCTACAATGAGCAGTTCTTC
>-|-|TRBV28|TRBJ2-7
CASSLGGSSYEQYF
TGTGCCAGCAGTTTGGGGGGAAGCTCCTACGAGCAGTACTTC
>-|-|TRBV11-2|TRBJ2-2
CASRRDYITGELFF
TGTGCCAGCAGACGCGACTATATCACCGGGGAGCTGTTTTTT
>-|-|TRBV6-5|TRBJ1-1
CASSRSDPAAGEAFF
TGTGCCAGCAGCAGATCCGACCCGGCGGCCGGTGAAGCTTTCTTT
>-|-|TRBV2|TRBJ1-6
CATNPGFGSPLHF
TGTGCCACCAACCCAGGTTTTGGTTCACCCCTCCACTTT
>-|-|TRBV5-1|TRBJ1-3
CASSQGPGNTIYF
TGCGCCAGCAGTCAGGGGCCTGGAAACACCATATATTTT
>-|few|TRBV6-1|TRBJ2-7
CASSGRAREQYF
TGTGCCAGCAGTGGCAGGGCTCGCGAGCAGTACTTC
>-|-|TRBV27|TRBJ1-2
CASSLWGGPSGYTF
TGTGCCAGCAGTCTTTGGGGGGGACCGAGTGGCTACACCTTC
>-|once|TRBV30|TRBJ1-2
CAWSHPGLGARGYTF
TGTGCCTGGAGCCATCCGGGACTAGGGGCGCGTGGCTACACCTTC
>-|-|TRBV30|TRBJ2-3
CAWSVRVASTDTQYF
TGTGCCTGGAGTGTACGGGTGGCTAGCACAGATACGCAGTATTTT
>-|-|TRBV5-6|TRBJ2-2
CASSLPGQQTGELFF
TGTGCCAGCAGCTTGCCAGGACAGCAAACCGGGGAGCTGTTTTTT
>TRBD2|-|TRBV11-2|TRBJ2-7
CASSFGGDSYEQYF
TGTGCCAGCAGCTTCGGGGGGGACTCCTACGAGCAGTACTTC
>TRBD2|-|TRBV10-3|TRBJ2-7
CAISEGRESYEQYF
TGTGCCATCAGTGAGGGGCGGGAGTCGTACGAGCAGTACTTC